Each of the 12 T cell receptor beta chains below was sequenced from the same sample in a study of cytomegalovirus exposure and HLA in healthy donors. The PCR used 60 Vbeta and 13 Jbeta primers. The protocol was immunoSEQ multiplex PCR, while the TCRdb copy is restricted to in-frame clones and leaves out a portion. This sample's table has about 120,000 clones. The sequenced sample was PBMCs. The receptors were sampled from a woman in her forties in good health and CMV-seropositive.

DNA of the CDR3: TGTGCCAGCTCACCACCCGGGACAGGGAACACCGGGGAGCTGTTTTTT. Protein product: CASSPPGTGNTGELFF. The rearrangement links TRBV18 to TRBJ2-2; TRBD1 matches 8 bases. With V trimmed by 0 bases and J by 1 base, 1 base remained unmatched. This CDR3 spans 16 amino acids. Germline V gives CDR1 KGHSH, CDR2 LQKENI.

V usage is TRBV10-3 and J usage is TRBJ1-3, with 7 bases that match TRBD1. Germline V gene data show CDR1 as ENHRY and CDR2 as SYGVKD. After removal of 6 bases from V and 3 bases from J, the junction contained 5 bases not matched to a gene. The CDR3 consists of 14 residues. The CDR3 DNA reads as TGTGCCATCAGAACAGGGGAAGGTGGAAACACCATATATTTT. Amino acids: CAIRTGEGGNTIYF.

The chain combines TRBV14 with TRBJ2-7, with 9 positions matching TRBD2. Germline V gene lookup returns CDR1 SGHDN and CDR2 FVKESK. V was clipped by 3 bases and J by 2 bases; unmatched bases: 5. The CDR3 covers 15 residues. CDR3 residues: CASSQSSGVTYEQYF. Written as DNA, the CDR3 is TGTGCCAGCAGCCAGTCTAGCGGGGTTACCTACGAGCAGTACTTC.

This chain connects TRBV2 to TRBJ1-5, with unresolved D. The germline CDR1 and CDR2 sequences are SNHLY and FYNNEI. V was pared by 4 bases and J by 10 bases, with 14 bases between. The CDR3 covers 13 residues. The CDR3, as DNA: TGTGCCAGCAGTGCCCGAGATAGTGGTCCCCAGCATTTT. It codes for CASSARDSGPQHF.

The chain links TRBV6-5 to TRBJ1-2, with 7 bases matching TRBD1. Germline CDR1 reads MNHEY; CDR2 reads SVGAGI. The CDR3 is 15 amino acids. The V segment lost 7 bases and the J segment 1 base; nucleotides outside the gene matches: 9. CDR3 protein: CASINPGQFNYGYTF. CDR3 DNA: TGTGCCAGCATTAACCCGGGACAGTTTAACTATGGCTACACCTTC.

The J gene is TRBJ2-2, the V gene TRBV7-3; tentative D call: TRBD1 (5 bases). The CDR3 length is 13 residues. Germline V gene data show CDR1 as SGHTA and CDR2 as FQGTGA. Trimming removed 6 bases from V and 8 bases from J, with 13 bases in between. CDR3 region: CASSIRRDGELFF. CDR3 DNA sequence: TGTGCCAGCAGTATCCGCAGGGATGGGGAGCTGTTTTTT.

This chain links TRBV5-1 with TRBJ2-1; D not certain. Trimming cost V 4 bases and J 6 bases, with 17 bases left between them. Looked up from germline, CDR1 is SGHRS and CDR2 is YFSETQ. This CDR3 region has 15 residues. The CDR3 region is CASSQVGQVVNEQFF. For the CDR3, the DNA is TGCGCCAGCAGCCAGGTGGGTCAGGTGGTCAATGAGCAGTTCTTC.

The J gene is TRBJ2-3, the V gene TRBV28; 9 nucleotides match TRBD1. Germline lookup yields CDR1 MDHEN and CDR2 SYDVKM. The CDR3 is made up of 14 amino acids. The trim removed 5 bases at V and 0 bases at J, leaving 0 bases unmatched. CDR3 sequence (DNA): TGTGCCAGCAGTGGACAGGGGAGCACAGATACGCAGTATTTT. Translation: CASSGQGSTDTQYF.

The chain recombines TRBV30 with TRBJ2-4; possibly TRBD2 for D (5 bases). Looked up from germline, CDR1 is GTSNPN and CDR2 is SVGIG (reference sequence). This CDR3 region has 14 residues. Trimming shortened V by 5 bases and J by 4 bases, and 15 bases separated the two germline ends. The CDR3 protein is CAWADGVKKNIQYF. CDR3 nucleotide sequence: TGTGCCTGGGCGGACGGGGTAAAGAAAAACATTCAGTACTTC.

The genes are TRBV7-9 and TRBJ2-3, with D unresolved. Germline V gene lookup returns CDR1 SEHNR and CDR2 FQNEAQ (reference sequence). This CDR3 region has 14 residues. Deletions cut 4 bases from V and 2 bases from J, with 10 bases between. The CDR3 region is CASSSSLHTDTQYF. In DNA form, the CDR3 reads TGTGCCAGCAGCTCGTCACTACACACAGATACGCAGTATTTT.

V usage is TRBV11-2 and J usage is TRBJ1-4; 10 bases fit TRBD1. CDR1 SGHAT and CDR2 FQNNGV come from the germline V gene. The CDR3 extends over 16 amino acids. After removal of 5 bases from V and 7 bases from J, the junction contained 10 bases not matched to a gene. Here the CDR3 reads CASSATRQGAREKLFF. Here the CDR3 DNA reads TGTGCCAGCAGCGCCACACGACAGGGGGCGCGTGAAAAACTGTTTTTT.

The V call is TRBV30, the J call TRBJ2-7; D remains unclear. The ends were cut back, 2 bases at V and 4 bases at J, with 9 bases in the middle. The length of the CDR3 is 12 residues. The germline CDR1 and CDR2 sequences are GTSNPN and SVGIG (reference sequence). CDR3 residues: CAWSFERYEQYF. In DNA form, the CDR3 reads TGTGCCTGGAGTTTTGAGAGGTACGAGCAGTACTTC.